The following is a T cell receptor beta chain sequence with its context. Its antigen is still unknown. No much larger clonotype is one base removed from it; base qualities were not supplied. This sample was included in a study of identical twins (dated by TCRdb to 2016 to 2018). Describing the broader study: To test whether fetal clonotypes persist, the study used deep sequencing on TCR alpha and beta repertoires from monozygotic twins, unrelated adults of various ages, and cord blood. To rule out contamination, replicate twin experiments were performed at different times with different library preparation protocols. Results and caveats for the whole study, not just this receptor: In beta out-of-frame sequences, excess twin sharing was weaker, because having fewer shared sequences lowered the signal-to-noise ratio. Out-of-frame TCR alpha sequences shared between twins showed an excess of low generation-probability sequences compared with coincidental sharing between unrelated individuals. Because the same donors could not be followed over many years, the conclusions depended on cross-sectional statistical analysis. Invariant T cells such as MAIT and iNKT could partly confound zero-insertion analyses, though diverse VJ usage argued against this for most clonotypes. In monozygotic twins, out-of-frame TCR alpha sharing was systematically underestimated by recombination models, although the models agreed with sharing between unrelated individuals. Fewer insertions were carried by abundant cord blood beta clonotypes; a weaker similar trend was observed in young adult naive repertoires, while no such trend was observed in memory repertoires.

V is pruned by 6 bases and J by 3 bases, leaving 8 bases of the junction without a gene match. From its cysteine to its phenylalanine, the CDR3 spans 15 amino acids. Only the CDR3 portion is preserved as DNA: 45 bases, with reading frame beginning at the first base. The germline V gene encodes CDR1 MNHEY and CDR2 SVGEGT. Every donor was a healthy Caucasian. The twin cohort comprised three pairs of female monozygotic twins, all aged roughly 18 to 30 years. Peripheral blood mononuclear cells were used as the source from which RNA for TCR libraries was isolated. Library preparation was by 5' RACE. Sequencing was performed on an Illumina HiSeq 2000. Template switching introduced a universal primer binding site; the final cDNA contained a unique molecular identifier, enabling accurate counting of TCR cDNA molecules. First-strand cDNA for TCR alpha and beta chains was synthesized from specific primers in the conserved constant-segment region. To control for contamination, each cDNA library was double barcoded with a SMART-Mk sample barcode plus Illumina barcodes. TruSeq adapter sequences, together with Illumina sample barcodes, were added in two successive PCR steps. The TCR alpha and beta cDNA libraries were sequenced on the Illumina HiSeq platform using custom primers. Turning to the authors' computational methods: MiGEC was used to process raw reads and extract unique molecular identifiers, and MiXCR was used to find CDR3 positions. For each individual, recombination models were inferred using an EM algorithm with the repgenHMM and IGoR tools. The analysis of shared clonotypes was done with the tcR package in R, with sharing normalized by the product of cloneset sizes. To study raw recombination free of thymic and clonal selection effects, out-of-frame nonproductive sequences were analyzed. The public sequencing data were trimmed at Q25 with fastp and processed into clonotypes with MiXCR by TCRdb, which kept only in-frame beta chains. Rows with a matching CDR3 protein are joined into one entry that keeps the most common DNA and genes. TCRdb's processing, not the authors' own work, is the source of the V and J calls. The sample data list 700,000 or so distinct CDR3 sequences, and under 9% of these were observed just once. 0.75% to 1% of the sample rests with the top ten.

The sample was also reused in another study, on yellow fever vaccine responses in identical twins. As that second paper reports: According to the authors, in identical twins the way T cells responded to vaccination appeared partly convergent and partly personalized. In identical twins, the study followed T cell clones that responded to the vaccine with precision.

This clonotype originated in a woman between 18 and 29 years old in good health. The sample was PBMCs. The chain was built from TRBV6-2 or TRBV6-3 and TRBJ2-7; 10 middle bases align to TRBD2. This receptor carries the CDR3 CASRPSGRGYYEQYF. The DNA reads TGTGCCAGCAGACCTAGCGGGAGAGGATACTACGAGCAGTACTTC.